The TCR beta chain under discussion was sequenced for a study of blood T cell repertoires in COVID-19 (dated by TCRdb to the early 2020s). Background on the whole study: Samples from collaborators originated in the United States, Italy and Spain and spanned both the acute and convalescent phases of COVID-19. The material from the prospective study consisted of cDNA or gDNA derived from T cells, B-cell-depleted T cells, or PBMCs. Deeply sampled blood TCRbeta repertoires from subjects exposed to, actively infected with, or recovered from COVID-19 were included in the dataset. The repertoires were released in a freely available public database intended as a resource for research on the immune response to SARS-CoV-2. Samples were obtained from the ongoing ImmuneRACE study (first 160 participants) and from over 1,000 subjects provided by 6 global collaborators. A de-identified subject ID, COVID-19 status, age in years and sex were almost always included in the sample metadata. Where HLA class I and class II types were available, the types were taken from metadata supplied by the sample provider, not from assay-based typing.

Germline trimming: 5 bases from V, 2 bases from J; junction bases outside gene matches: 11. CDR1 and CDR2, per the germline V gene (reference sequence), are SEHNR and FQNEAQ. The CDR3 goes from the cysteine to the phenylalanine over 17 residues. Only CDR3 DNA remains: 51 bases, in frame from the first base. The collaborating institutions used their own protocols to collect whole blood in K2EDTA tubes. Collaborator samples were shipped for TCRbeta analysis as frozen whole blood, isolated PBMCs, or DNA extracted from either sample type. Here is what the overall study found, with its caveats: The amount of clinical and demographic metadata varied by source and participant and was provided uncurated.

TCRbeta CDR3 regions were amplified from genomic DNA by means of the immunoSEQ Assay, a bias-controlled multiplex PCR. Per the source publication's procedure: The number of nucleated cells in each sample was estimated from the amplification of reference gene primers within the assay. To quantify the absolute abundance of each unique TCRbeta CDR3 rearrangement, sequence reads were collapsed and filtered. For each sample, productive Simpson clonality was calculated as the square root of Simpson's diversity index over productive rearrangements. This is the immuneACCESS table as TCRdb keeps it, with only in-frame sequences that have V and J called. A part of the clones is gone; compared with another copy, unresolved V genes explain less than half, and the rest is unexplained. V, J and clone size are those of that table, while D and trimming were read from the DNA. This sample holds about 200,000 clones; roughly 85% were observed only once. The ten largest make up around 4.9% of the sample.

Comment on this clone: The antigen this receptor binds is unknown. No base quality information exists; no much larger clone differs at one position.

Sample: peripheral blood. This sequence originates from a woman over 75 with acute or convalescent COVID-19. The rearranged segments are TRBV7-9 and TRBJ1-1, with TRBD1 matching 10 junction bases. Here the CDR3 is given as CASSLRDRGLPNTEAFF. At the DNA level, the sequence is TGTGCCAGCAGCCTCCGGGACAGGGGCCTACCCAACACTGAAGCTTTCTTT.